Below, 13 T cell receptor beta chains from the same sample are listed, as sequenced in a study of vaccination and CD4 T cells after COVID-19. TCRdb re-analysed the PCR reads in MiXCR, keeping a single row per CDR3 protein. The table includes 30,000 or so distinct CDR3 sequences, around 49% detected once. As for time point: late sampling 161 to 241 days after vaccination in three convalescent patients. The material sequenced was CD4+ T cells from blood, taken about 7 months after SARS-CoV-2 vaccination. These receptors were obtained from a human donor who had recovered from COVID-19.

The CDR3 DNA reads TGTGCCAGTAGCCTGTGGCCTAACACTGAAGCTTTCTTT. As protein: CASSLWPNTEAFF. This rearrangement joins TRBV19 to TRBJ1-1; D ambiguous. The CDR3 is 13 amino acids. Germline V gene data show CDR1 as LNHDA and CDR2 as SQIVND (reference sequence). Trimming removed 6 bases from V and 2 bases from J, with 10 bases in between.

Only one count was recorded for this clonotype. This chain links TRBV19 with TRBJ2-1; D call uncertain. CDR3 length: 14 amino acids. Germline lookup yields CDR1 LNHDA and CDR2 SQIVND (reference sequence). The V end was cut by 1 base, the J end by 8 bases, with 12 bases between. This CDR3 is CASSIGSYRHEQFF. The DNA for the CDR3 is TGTGCCAGTAGTATAGGGTCTTACCGTCATGAGCAGTTCTTC.

The chain employs TRBV7-2 and TRBJ2-7; D not certain. The CDR3 runs 12 residues. The germline V gene encodes CDR1 SGHTA and CDR2 FQGNSA. Trimming took 0 bases from V and 3 from J, leaving 3 bases between them. DNA of the CDR3: TGTGCCAGCAGCTTAGCGTTCTACGAGCAGTACTTC. Amino acid sequence: CASSLAFYEQYF. The entire variable domain, with the rest obtained from reference TRBV7-2 and TRBJ2-7, is as follows: GAGVSQSPSNKVTEKGKDVELRCDPISGHTALYWYRQSLGQGLEFLIYFQGNSAPDKSGLPSDRFSAERTGGSVSTLTIQRTQQEDSAVYLCASSLAFYEQYFGPGTRLTVT.

This chain links TRBV28 with TRBJ2-1; no definite D call. Trimming took 10 bases from V and 0 from J, leaving 13 bases between them. The CDR3 loop spans 14 amino acids. Per germline, CDR1 MDHEN and CDR2 SYDVKM. For the CDR3, the DNA is TGTGCCACTAAAACAGCGAGCTCCTACAATGAGCAGTTCTTC. Translated, it gives CATKTASSYNEQFF.

The gene calls are TRBV20-1 and TRBJ2-1, with 16 bases identical to TRBD2. This CDR3 has 16 residues. Germline V gene sequence: CDR1 DFQATT, CDR2 SNEGSKA (reference sequence). Germline trimming cut 6 bases from V and 12 bases from J; bases unmatched to any gene: 14. This CDR3 reads CSAPLGTSGRALGQFF. CDR3 bases: TGCAGTGCGCCCCTCGGGACTAGCGGGAGGGCCTTAGGGCAGTTCTTC.

CDR3 loop: CASSYSGTSGQETQYF. In DNA, the CDR3 is TGTGCCAGCAGTTACTCCGGGACTAGCGGGCAAGAGACCCAGTACTTC. The chain links TRBV6-5 to TRBJ2-5, with 12 bases lining up with TRBD2. With V trimmed by 0 bases and J by 2 bases, 1 base remained unmatched. This CDR3 has 16 residues. Germline V gene data show CDR1 as MNHEY and CDR2 as SVGAGI.

This chain connects TRBV7-3 to TRBJ2-2, with TRBD2 matching 11 bases. V lost 5 bases, J lost 4 bases, and 9 bases stayed unmatched. There are 17 residues in the CDR3. Germline V CDR1 and CDR2: SGHTA, FQGTGA. The CDR3 loop is CASSLNSGRAGTGELFF. The DNA of the CDR3 is TGTGCCAGCAGCCTAAATAGCGGGAGGGCGGGCACCGGGGAGCTGTTTTTT.

The V gene is TRBV6-1, the J gene TRBJ2-3, with TRBD2 matching 7 bases. Germline V lookup: CDR1 MNHNS, CDR2 SASEGT. With 6 bases clipped from V and 2 bases from J, the junction kept 2 bases outside the gene matches. This CDR3 region has 13 residues. The CDR3 spells CASRGGDTDTQYF. The CDR3 bases are TGTGCCAGCAGGGGAGGGGACACAGATACGCAGTATTTT.

The J gene is TRBJ1-2, the V gene TRBV7-3, with TRBD1 identical over 12 bases. Trimming cost V 6 bases and J 8 bases; bases outside gene matches: 4. This CDR3 has 13 residues. Germline values: CDR1 SGHTA, CDR2 FQGTGA. CDR3 nucleotide sequence: TGTGCCAGCAGGGGACAGGGGGCGGACGGCTACACCTTC. As protein: CASRGQGADGYTF.

This clonotype was picked up a small number of times. This chain connects TRBV28 to TRBJ2-1, with 10 bases fitting TRBD2. The CDR3 has 16 residues. V lost 4 bases to trimming and J lost 7 bases; unmatched junction nucleotides: 10. Germline V gene sequence: CDR1 MDHEN, CDR2 SYDVKM. Here the CDR3 reads CASSSASASGRNEQFF. The CDR3 coding sequence is TGTGCCAGCAGTTCCGCTAGCGCTAGCGGGAGAAATGAGCAGTTCTTC.

CDR3 region: CSAYTGGRAEAFF. In DNA form, the CDR3 reads TGCAGTGCTTATACAGGGGGCCGGGCTGAAGCTTTCTTT. The chain combines TRBV20-1 with TRBJ1-1; 9 nucleotides line up with TRBD1. The CDR3 consists of 13 residues. Germline assignment: CDR1 DFQATT and CDR2 SNEGSKA (reference sequence). V lost 5 bases, J lost 6 bases, and 7 bases stayed unmatched.

The rearrangement uses TRBV28 and TRBJ2-7; 11 nucleotides line up with TRBD2. Germline V gene sequence: CDR1 MDHEN, CDR2 SYDVKM. Trimming took 10 bases from V and 6 from J; bases not matched to a gene: 14. The CDR3 spans 15 residues. CDR3 nucleotides: TGTGCCACCACCCCACTAGCGGGGGTTCCCGTCGAGCAGTACTTC. Translation gives CATTPLAGVPVEQYF.

The J gene is TRBJ2-7, the V gene TRBV27; D possibly matches TRBD1 or TRBD2 (6 bases each). The V and J ends lost 4 bases and 3 bases respectively, with 13 bases between them. Germline V gives CDR1 MNHEY, CDR2 SMNVEV (reference sequence). The CDR3 length is 14 residues. CDR3 region: CASSSAAGHYEQYF. For the CDR3, the DNA is TGTGCCAGCAGTTCTGCGGCGGGACACTACGAGCAGTACTTC.